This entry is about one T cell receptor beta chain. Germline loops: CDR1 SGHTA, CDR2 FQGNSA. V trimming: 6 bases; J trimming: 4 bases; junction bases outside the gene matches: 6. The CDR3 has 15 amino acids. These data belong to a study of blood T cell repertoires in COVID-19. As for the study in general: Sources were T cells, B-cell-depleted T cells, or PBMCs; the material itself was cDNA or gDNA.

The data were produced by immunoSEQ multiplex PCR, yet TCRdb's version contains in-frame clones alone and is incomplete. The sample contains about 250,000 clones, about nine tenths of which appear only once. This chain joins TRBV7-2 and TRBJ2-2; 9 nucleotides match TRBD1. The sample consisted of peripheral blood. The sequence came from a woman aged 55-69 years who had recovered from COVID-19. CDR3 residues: CASRWTGVVTGELFF. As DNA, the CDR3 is TGTGCCAGCAGATGGACAGGGGTGGTCACCGGGGAGCTGTTTTTT.